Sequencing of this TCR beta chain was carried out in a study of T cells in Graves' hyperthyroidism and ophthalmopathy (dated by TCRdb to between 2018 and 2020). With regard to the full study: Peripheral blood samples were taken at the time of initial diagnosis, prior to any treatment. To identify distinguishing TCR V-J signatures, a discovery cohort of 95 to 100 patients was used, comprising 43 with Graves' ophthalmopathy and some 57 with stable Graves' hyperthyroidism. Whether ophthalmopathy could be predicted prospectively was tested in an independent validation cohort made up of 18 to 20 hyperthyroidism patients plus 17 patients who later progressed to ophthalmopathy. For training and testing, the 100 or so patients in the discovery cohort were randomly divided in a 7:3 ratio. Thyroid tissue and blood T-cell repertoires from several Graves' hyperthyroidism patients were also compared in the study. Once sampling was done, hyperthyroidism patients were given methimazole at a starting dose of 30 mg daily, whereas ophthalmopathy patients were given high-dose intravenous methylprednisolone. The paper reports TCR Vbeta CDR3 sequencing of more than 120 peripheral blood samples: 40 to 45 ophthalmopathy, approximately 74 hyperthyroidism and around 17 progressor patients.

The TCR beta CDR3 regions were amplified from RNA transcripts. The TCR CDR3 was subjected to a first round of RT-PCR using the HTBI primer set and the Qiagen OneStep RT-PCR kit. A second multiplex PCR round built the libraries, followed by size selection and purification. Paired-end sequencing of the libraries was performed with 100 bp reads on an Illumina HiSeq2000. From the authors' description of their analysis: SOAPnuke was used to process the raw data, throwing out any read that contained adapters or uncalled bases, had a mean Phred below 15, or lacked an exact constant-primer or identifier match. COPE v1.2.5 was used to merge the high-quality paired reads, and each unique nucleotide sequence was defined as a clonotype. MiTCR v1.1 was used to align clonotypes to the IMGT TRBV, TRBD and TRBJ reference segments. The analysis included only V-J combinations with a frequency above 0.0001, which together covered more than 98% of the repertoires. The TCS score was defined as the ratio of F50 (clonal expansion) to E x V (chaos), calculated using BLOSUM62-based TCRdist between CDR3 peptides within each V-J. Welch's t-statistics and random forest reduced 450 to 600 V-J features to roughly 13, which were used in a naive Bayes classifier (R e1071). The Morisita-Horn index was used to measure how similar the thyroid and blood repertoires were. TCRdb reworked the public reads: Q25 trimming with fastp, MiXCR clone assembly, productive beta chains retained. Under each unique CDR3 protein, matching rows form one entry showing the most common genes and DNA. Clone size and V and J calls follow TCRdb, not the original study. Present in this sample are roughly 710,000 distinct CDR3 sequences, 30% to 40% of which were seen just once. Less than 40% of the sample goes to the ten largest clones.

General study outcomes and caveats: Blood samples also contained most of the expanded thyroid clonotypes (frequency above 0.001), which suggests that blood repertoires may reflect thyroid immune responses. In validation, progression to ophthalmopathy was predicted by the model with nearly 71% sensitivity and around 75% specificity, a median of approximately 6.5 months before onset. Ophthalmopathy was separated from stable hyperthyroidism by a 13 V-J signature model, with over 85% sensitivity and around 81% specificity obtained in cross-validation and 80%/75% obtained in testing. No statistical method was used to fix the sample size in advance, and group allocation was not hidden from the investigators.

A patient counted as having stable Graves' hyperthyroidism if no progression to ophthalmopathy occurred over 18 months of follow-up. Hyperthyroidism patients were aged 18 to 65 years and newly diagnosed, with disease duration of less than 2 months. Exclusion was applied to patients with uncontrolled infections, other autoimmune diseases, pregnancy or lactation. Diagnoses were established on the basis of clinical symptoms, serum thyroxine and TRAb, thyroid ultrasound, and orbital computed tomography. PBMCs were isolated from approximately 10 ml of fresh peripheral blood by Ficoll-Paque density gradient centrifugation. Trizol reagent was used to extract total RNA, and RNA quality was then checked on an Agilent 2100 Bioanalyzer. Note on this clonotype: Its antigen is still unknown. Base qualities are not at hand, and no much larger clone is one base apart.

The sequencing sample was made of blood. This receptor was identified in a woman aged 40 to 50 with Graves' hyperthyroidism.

The CDR3 protein: CAISDRTGVGIYEQYF. The DNA sequence is given as TGTGCCATCAGTGACCGGACAGGGGTGGGGATCTACGAGCAGTACTTC. The chain links TRBV10-3 with TRBJ2-7, and TRBD1 matches 9 of the central bases. Reading from cysteine to phenylalanine, the CDR3 counts 16 amino acids. The only DNA kept is the CDR3, 48 bases in frame from the first base. Germline trimming amounts to 3 bases on V and 3 bases on J, with 9 as the count of junction bases outside the gene matches. CDR1 and CDR2 (ENHRY, SYGVKD) derive from the germline V gene.